This TCR beta chain stems from a study of regulatory T cells in long-lasting Graves disease. This clonotype has a count of ten or more. Time point reported: newly diagnosed GD, antithyroid drugs for less than 3 months. The TCR library was made from RNA that had been extracted from PBMCs in TRIzol. The CDR3 spans 14 residues. CDR1 is SGHRS, CDR2 YFSETQ, per germline. Trimming pared 1 base from V and 2 bases from J, leaving 10 bases between. HTBI primers from iRepertoire and Arm-PCR of CDR3 regions yielded the TCR beta libraries. TCRdb reprocessed the multiplex PCR reads with MiXCR, giving one entry per CDR3 protein. The table shows around 460,000 distinct CDR3 sequences, with around 15% occurring only once. The same data also went into a second study, on T cells in Graves' hyperthyroidism and ophthalmopathy. That report notes: Diagnoses rested on clinical symptoms, serum thyroxine and TRAb, thyroid ultrasound and orbital computed tomography.

The material sequenced was peripheral blood mononuclear cells (PBMCs), taken at new diagnosis, from a patient treated with antithyroid drugs. This rearrangement joins TRBV5-1 to TRBJ2-7; unclear D gene. This clonotype originated in a woman aged 50 to 60 with Graves disease. CDR3 nucleotide sequence: TGCGCCAGCAGCTTGTTGGCCGACACCTACGAGCAGTACTTC. Amino acid sequence: CASSLLADTYEQYF.